These 14 T cell receptor beta chains were all obtained from the same sample, sequenced in a study of blood T cell repertoires in COVID-19. Assay used: immunoSEQ multiplex PCR; TCRdb lists only in-frame clones, some missing. Of approximately 230,000 clones listed, 70% to 90% are singletons. Sample: PBMCs or T cells enriched from blood (not recorded which). Receptor source: a man aged 40-49 years who had recovered from COVID-19.

A few counts support this clone. The chain links TRBV30 to TRBJ1-3; D uncertain. V lost 3 bases and J lost 2, with 8 bases in between. The CDR3 is made up of 13 amino acids. Germline CDR1 reads GTSNPN; CDR2 reads SVGIG (reference sequence). For the CDR3, the DNA is TGTGCCTGGAGACCGGGAACTGGAAACACCATATATTTT. This sequence encodes CAWRPGTGNTIYF. Looking up the rest from reference TRBV30 and TRBJ1-3 gives the full variable domain: SQTIHQWPATLVQPVGSPLSLECTVEGTSNPNLYWYRQAAGRGLQLLFYSVGIGQISSEVPQNLSASRPQDRQFILSSKKLLLSDSGFYLCAWRPGTGNTIYFGEGSWLTVV.

The rearrangement links TRBV5-1 to TRBJ2-1, with 8 positions matching TRBD1. The germline V gene has CDR1 SGHRS and CDR2 YFSETQ. V was pared by 3 bases and J by 4 bases, with 18 bases of the junction left unmatched. CDR3 length equals 19 residues. Here the CDR3 DNA reads TGCGCCAGCAGCTCTCCGGGACAGGCAACGAGACTAGTTTACAATGAGCAGTTCTTC. This codes for CASSSPGQATRLVYNEQFF.

The chain joins TRBV5-5 to TRBJ2-7; no reliable D call. Germline V gene sequence: CDR1 SGHKS, CDR2 YYEKEE (reference sequence). V lost 1 base, J lost 0 bases, and 8 bases lay in between. The CDR3 loop spans 14 amino acids. The CDR3 nucleotides read TGTGCCAGCAGCTTGTACAGTAGCTCCTACGAGCAGTACTTC. Translating gives CASSLYSSSYEQYF. Looking up the rest from reference TRBV5-5 and TRBJ2-7 gives the full variable domain: DAGVTQSPTHLIKTRGQQVTLRCSPISGHKSVSWYQQVLGQGPQFIFQYYEKEERGRGNFPDRFSARQFPNYSSELNVNALLLGDSALYLCASSLYSSSYEQYFGPGTRLTVT.

DNA of the CDR3: TGTGCCAGCAGCCCACGAGATGAAAAACTGTTTTTT. Protein sequence: CASSPRDEKLFF. This sequence joins TRBV11-2 and TRBJ1-4; D gene unclear. The ends were cut back, 5 bases at V and 6 bases at J, with 7 bases in the middle. The CDR3 is 12 amino acids. Germline-derived CDR1 and CDR2 are SGHAT and FQNNGV.

This clone was observed once. The rearrangement uses TRBV6-2 or TRBV6-3 and TRBJ2-7; 8 nucleotides align to TRBD2. CDR3 length: 15 amino acids. V gave up 4 bases and J gave up 0 bases; unmatched junction bases: 5. Per germline, CDR1 MNHEY and CDR2 SVGEGT. This CDR3 is CASSWNSGASYEQYF. The CDR3 DNA sequence: TGTGCCAGCAGTTGGAATAGCGGGGCCTCCTACGAGCAGTACTTC.

This rearrangement joins TRBV25-1 to TRBJ2-2, with D perhaps matching TRBD2 (5 bases). Deletions cut 1 base from V and 7 bases from J, with 10 bases between. The CDR3 sequence is 14 residues long. Germline CDR1 and CDR2: MGHDK and SYGVNS. In DNA form, the CDR3 reads TGTGCCAGCAGTGAATGGGAGCGAATCGGGGAGCTGTTTTTT. Translated: CASSEWERIGELFF.

The CDR3 DNA sequence: TGTGCCAGCAGTCACAGGATTGGCTACACCTTC. The encoded protein is CASSHRIGYTF. This chain joins TRBV2 and TRBJ1-2, with D possibly being TRBD1 (5 bases). The germline V and J ends were trimmed by 5 bases and 7 bases, with 8 bases remaining between them. The germline V gene encodes CDR1 SNHLY and CDR2 FYNNEI. The CDR3 is made up of 11 amino acids.

About this clone: The sample holds other DNA sequences that translate to the same CDR3. The gene calls are TRBV5-1 and TRBJ2-2; D gene uncertain. CDR3 size: 14 residues. From germline, CDR1 is SGHRS and CDR2 YFSETQ. Trimming stripped 0 bases from V and 4 bases from J, with 7 bases between. The CDR3 coding sequence is TGCGCCAGCAGCTTGGTCGGTGGCACCGGGGAGCTGTTTTTT. It codes for CASSLVGGTGELFF.

The J gene is TRBJ2-2, the V gene TRBV7-3; no clear D. Germline V gene lookup returns CDR1 SGHTA and CDR2 FQGTGA. This CDR3 has 13 residues. The V and J ends lost 5 bases and 6 bases respectively, with 10 bases between them. DNA of the CDR3: TGTGCCAGCAGCCCCTCCCTAGCCGGGGAGCTGTTTTTT. This encodes CASSPSLAGELFF.

The chain joins TRBV21-1 to TRBJ2-4; the D call of TRBD2 is as the table states it, not checked on the DNA. TRBV21-1 is a documented pseudogene. This CDR3 contains 12 residues. CDR3 sequence (DNA): TGTGCCAGCAGCAAAGACCGCGGGACCAAGTACTTC. This translates into CASSKDRGTKYF.

This clone has a handful of counts. The chain uses TRBV4-1 and TRBJ2-1; D might be TRBD2 (5 bases). This CDR3 comprises 17 residues. Germline assignment: CDR1 MGHRA and CDR2 YSYEKL. Trimming took 0 bases from V and 0 from J, leaving 12 bases between them. This chain's CDR3 is CASSQDVSSISYNEQFF. CDR3 DNA: TGCGCCAGCAGCCAAGATGTATCTAGCATCTCCTACAATGAGCAGTTCTTC.

The chain is built from TRBV19 and TRBJ1-5; the D gene is possibly TRBD1 (5 bases). Trimming cost V 3 bases and J 1 base, with 10 bases left between them. CDR1 is LNHDA and CDR2 is SQIVND in the germline V gene (reference sequence). There are 15 residues in the CDR3. CDR3 bases: TGTGCCAGTAGTATGGGAGGGGCCAGCAATCAGCCCCAGCATTTT. Its protein is CASSMGGASNQPQHF.

J is TRBJ1-5 and V is TRBV27, with 7 bases fitting TRBD1. Looked up from germline, CDR1 is MNHEY and CDR2 is SMNVEV (reference sequence). Trimming cost V 5 bases and J 6 bases; bases outside gene matches: 7. This CDR3 contains 14 residues. The CDR3 region has the DNA TGTGCCAGCAGTAAGAGGGGGCGAGGTCAGCCCCAGCATTTT. Translation: CASSKRGRGQPQHF.

The CDR3 DNA reads as TGCGCCAGCAGCTTGGATGCGTCCAGGGAAGCTTTCTTT. Amino acid sequence: CASSLDASREAFF. The J gene is TRBJ1-1, the V gene TRBV5-1; unclear D gene. The length of the CDR3 is 13 residues. Germline-derived CDR1 and CDR2 are SGHRS and YFSETQ. Deletions cut 0 bases from V and 8 bases from J, with 11 bases between.